Presented here are 5 T cell receptor beta chains from one specimen sequenced in a study of cytomegalovirus exposure and HLA in healthy donors. Data came from immunoSEQ multiplex PCR; TCRdb stores just in-frame clones and leaves some out. The sample consists of about 120,000 clones, over 75% of them appearing once. The sample was PBMCs. These receptors came from a young woman in good health and CMV-seropositive.

The CDR3 is CASSSGMSTSGGLFF. Written as DNA, the CDR3 is TGTGCCAGTAGTAGCGGGATGTCAACATCGGGAGGACTGTTTTTT. The chain couples TRBV19 to TRBJ1-4; D ambiguous. The V gene's germline CDR1 is LNHDA and CDR2 SQIVND (reference sequence). CDR3 size: 15 residues. The V gene lost 4 bases and the J gene lost 13 bases, with 22 bases spanning the gap.

The chain carries TRBV10-3 and TRBJ1-3; the D gene is possibly TRBD1 (5 bases). V dropped 5 bases and J dropped 0 bases, with 14 bases sitting between them. This CDR3 comprises 16 residues. The germline CDR1 and CDR2 sequences are ENHRY and SYGVKD. The CDR3 DNA is TGTGCCATCAGTCCCTTGAGGGACTACTCTGGAAACACCATATATTTT. Translation gives CAISPLRDYSGNTIYF.

The sample holds a few counts of this clone. The chain recombines TRBV5-6 with TRBJ1-2; D is unclear. Germline lookup yields CDR1 SGHDT and CDR2 YYEEEE. V was trimmed by 2 bases and J by 8 bases, leaving 7 bases between them. The length of the CDR3 is 11 residues. CDR3 amino acids: CASSFTRGYTF. The CDR3 DNA reads TGTGCCAGCAGCTTCACCAGAGGCTACACCTTC.

The rearrangement joins TRBV5-1 to TRBJ1-2; 12 bases fit TRBD1. V lost 4 bases and J lost 6; bases outside the gene matches: 4. This CDR3 spans 14 amino acids. CDR1 is SGHRS, CDR2 YFSETQ, per germline. The CDR3 nucleotides are TGCGCCAGCAGCGACCGGGACAGGGGGCATGGCTACACCTTC. This codes for CASSDRDRGHGYTF.

The chain has TRBV7-2 and TRBJ1-2; 8 bases line up with TRBD1. The CDR3 sequence is 13 residues long. V gave up 4 bases and J gave up 4 bases; unmatched junction bases: 2. From germline, CDR1 is SGHTA and CDR2 FQGNSA. The DNA of the CDR3 is TGTGCCAGCAGCTCCGACAGGGGCTATGGCTACACCTTC. Protein product: CASSSDRGYGYTF.